The subject of this entry is one T cell receptor (beta chain). Its specificity is unknown. Genes here carry mouse names. This entry belongs to a study of CD8+ T cells in alopecia areata. The wider study: The authors grafted skin from approximately 6-12-month-old C3H/HeJ donors with spontaneous alopecia onto roughly 6-10-week-old female C3H/HeJ mice. The study's findings and limits: Across lesional scalp, and particularly alopecia totalis/universalis, clonality surpassed that of normal scalp. With patients, TCR sharing proved less clear than in mice, a difference possibly related to HLA.

It was cDNA, reverse transcribed from extracted RNA, that served as the sequencing template. Here immunoSEQ multiplex PCR was the method, and the copy in TCRdb shows in-frame clones only, minus some. Sampling found over 100,000 clones, none seen once. The sequence was obtained from a C3H/HeJ mouse with alopecia areata. Strain haplotype at MHC: H2-k. What was sequenced was lesional skin.

The CDR3 loop is CASSTTGLDSDYTF. The DNA read from the CDR3 is TGTGCCAGCAGTACGACAGGGTTGGACTCC. The gene calls are TRBV19 and TRBJ1-2; 7 bases fit TRBD1. The read finishes 4 residues shy of the CDR3 end, and the germline J gene is used to complete it. Germline V CDR1 and CDR2: FNHDT, SITEND (reference sequence). This CDR3 region has 14 residues. Trimming took 3 bases from V and 3 from J; bases not matched to a gene: 5.